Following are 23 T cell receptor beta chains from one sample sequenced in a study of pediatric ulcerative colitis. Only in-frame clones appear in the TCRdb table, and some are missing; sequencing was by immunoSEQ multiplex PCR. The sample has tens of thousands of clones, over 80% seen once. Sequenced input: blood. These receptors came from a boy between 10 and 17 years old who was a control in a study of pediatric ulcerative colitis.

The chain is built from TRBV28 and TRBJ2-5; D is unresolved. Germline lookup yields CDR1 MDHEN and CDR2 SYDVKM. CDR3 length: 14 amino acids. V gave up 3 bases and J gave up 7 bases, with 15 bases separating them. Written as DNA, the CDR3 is TGTGCCAGCAGTTTCCAGGATAAGATTCGGACCCAGTACTTC. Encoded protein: CASSFQDKIRTQYF.

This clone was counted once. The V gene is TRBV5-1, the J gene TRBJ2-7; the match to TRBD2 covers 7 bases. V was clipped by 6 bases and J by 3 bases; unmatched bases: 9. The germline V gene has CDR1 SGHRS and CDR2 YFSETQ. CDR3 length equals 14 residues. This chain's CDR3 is CASTRSGVLYEQYF. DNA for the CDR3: TGCGCCAGCACTCGAAGCGGGGTCCTCTACGAGCAGTACTTC.

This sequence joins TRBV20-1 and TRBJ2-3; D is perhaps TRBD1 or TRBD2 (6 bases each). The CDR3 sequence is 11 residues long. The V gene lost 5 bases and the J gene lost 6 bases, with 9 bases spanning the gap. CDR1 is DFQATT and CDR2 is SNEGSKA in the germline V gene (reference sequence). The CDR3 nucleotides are TGCAGTGCTCCGGGGGCCGATACGCAGTATTTT. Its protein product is CSAPGADTQYF.

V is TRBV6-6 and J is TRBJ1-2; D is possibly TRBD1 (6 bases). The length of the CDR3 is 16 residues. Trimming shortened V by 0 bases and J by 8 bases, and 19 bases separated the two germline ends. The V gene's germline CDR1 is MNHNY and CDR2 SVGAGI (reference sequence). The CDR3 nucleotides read TGTGCCAGCAGTTACTCGGTCCGGGGGCTCTCGGGGGGCTACACCTTC. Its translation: CASSYSVRGLSGGYTF.

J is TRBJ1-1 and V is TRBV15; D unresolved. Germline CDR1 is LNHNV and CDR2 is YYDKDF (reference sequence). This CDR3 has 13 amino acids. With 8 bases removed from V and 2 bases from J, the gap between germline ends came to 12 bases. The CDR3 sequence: CATSGLLNTEAFF. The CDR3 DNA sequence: TGTGCCACCTCGGGGTTACTCAACACTGAAGCTTTCTTT.

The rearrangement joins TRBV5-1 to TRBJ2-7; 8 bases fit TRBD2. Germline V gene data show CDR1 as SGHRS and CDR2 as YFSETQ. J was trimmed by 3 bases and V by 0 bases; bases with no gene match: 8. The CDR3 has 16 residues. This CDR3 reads CASSLAEGTRVYEQYF. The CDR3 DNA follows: TGCGCCAGCAGCTTGGCCGAAGGGACTAGGGTCTACGAGCAGTACTTC.

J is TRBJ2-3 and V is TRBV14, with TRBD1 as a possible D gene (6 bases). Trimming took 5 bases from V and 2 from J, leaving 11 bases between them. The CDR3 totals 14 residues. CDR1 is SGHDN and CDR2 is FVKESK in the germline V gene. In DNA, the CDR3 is TGTGCCAGCAGCGCAGGACAGCACACAGATACGCAGTATTTT. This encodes CASSAGQHTDTQYF.

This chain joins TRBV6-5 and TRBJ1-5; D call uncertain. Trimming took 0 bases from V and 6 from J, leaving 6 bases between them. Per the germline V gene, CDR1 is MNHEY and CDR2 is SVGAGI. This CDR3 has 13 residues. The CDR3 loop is CASSYSGAQPQHF. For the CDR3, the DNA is TGTGCCAGCAGTTACTCGGGTGCTCAGCCCCAGCATTTT.

CDR3 residues: CASSIVGTDEAFF. CDR3 nucleotide sequence: TGTGCCAGTAGTATTGTAGGGACAGATGAAGCTTTCTTT. The J gene is TRBJ1-1, the V gene TRBV19; 7 bases map to TRBD1. V lost 3 bases, J lost 7 bases, and 5 bases stayed unmatched. Germline V CDR1 and CDR2: LNHDA, SQIVND (reference sequence). CDR3 length: 13 residues.

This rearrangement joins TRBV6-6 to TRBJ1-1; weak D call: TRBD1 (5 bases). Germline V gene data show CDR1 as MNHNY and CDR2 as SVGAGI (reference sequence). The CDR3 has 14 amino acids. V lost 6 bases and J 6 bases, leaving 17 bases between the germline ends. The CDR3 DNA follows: TGTGCCAGCAGCCCGGGACTTGCCTTCGCTGAAGCTTTCTTT. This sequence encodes CASSPGLAFAEAFF.

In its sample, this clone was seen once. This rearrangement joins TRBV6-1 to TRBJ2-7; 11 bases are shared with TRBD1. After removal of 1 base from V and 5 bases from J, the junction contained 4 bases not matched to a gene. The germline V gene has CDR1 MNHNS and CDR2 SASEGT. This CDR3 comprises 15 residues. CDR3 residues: CASSEGTGGFDEQYF. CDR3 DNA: TGTGCCAGCAGTGAAGGGACAGGGGGCTTCGACGAGCAGTACTTC.

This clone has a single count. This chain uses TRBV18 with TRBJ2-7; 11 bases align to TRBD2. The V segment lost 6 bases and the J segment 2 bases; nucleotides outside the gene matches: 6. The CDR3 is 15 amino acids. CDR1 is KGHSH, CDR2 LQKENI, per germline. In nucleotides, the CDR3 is TGTGCCAGCTCGGTGGGACTAGCGGAAACCTACGAGCAGTACTTC. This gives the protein CASSVGLAETYEQYF.

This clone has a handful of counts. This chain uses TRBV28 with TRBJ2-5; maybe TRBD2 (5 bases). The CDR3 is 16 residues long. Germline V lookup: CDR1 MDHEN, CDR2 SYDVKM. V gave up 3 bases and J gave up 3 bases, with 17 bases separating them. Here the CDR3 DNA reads TGTGCCAGCAGTTTTGCGCCCGGGCGGGCGGAAGAGACCCAGTACTTC. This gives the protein CASSFAPGRAEETQYF.

The CDR3 sequence: CAWSESRQWERTEAFF. The CDR3 DNA follows: TGTGCCTGGAGTGAAAGCCGGCAGTGGGAGAGGACTGAAGCTTTCTTT. V gene TRBV30 combines with J gene TRBJ1-1; D remains unclear. This CDR3 has 16 amino acids. Germline values: CDR1 GTSNPN, CDR2 SVGIG (reference sequence). V was pared by 1 base and J by 5 bases, with 20 bases between.

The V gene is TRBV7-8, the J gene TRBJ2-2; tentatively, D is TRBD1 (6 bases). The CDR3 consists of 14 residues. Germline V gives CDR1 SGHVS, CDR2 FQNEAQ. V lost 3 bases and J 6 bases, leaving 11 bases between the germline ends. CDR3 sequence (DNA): TGTGCCAGCAGCTTCGTACAGGGCGCCGGGGAGCTGTTTTTT. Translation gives CASSFVQGAGELFF.

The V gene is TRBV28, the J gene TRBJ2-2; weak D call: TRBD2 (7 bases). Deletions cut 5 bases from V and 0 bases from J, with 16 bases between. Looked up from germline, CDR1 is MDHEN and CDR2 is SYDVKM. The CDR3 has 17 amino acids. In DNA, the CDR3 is TGTGCCAGCAGTAGGGGGACTATAACTTCGAACACCGGGGAGCTGTTTTTT. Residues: CASSRGTITSNTGELFF. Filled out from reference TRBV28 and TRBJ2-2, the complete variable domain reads DVKVTQSSRYLVKRTGEKVFLECVQDMDHENMFWYRQDPGLGLRLIYFSYDVKMKEKGDIPEGYSVSREKKERFSLILESASTNQTSMYLCASSRGTITSNTGELFFGEGSRLTVL.

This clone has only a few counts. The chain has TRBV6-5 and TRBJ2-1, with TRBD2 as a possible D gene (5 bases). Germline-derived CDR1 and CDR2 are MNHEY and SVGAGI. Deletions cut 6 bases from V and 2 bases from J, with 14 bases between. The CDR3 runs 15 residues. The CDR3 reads CASSRTPDAYNEQFF. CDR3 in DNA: TGTGCCAGCAGCCGGACTCCCGACGCCTACAATGAGCAGTTCTTC.

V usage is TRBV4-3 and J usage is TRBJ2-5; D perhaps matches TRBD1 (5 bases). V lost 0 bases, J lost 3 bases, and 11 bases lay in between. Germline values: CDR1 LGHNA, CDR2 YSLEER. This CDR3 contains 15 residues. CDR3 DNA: TGCGCCAGCAGCCAAGAAACGGGCAGGGAAGAGACCCAGTACTTC. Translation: CASSQETGREETQYF.

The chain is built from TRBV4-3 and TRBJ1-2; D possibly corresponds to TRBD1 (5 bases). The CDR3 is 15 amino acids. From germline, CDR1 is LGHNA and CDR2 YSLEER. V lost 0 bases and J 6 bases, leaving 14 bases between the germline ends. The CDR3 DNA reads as TGCGCCAGCAGCCAAGATGCGGGGCAGTCGAATGGCTACACCTTC. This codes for CASSQDAGQSNGYTF.

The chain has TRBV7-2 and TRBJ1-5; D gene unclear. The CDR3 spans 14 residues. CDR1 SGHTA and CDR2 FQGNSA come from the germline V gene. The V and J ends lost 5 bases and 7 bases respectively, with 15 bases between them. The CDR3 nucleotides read TGTGCCAGCAGCGTTGGACGAGGCCACCAGCCCCAGCATTTT. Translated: CASSVGRGHQPQHF.

DNA of the CDR3: TGTGCCAGCAGCTCCCAGGGGGACAGGGTGCCCTACGAGCAGTACTTC. It translates to CASSSQGDRVPYEQYF. The chain carries TRBV7-2 and TRBJ2-7; 9 bases line up with TRBD1. The germline V gene has CDR1 SGHTA and CDR2 FQGNSA. Trimming removed 4 bases from V and 2 bases from J; junction bases left unmatched: 9. The CDR3 runs 16 residues.

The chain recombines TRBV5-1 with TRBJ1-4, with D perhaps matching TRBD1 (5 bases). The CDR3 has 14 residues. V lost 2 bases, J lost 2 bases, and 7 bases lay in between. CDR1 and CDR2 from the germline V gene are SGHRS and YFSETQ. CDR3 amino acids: CASSFGGTNEKLFF. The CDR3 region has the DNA TGCGCCAGCAGCTTCGGGGGGACTAATGAAAAACTGTTTTTT.

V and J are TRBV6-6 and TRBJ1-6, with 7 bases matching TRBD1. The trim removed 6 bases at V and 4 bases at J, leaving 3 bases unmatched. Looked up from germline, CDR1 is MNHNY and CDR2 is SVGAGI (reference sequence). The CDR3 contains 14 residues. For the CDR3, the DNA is TGTGCCAGCAGCAAGGGACAGTATAATTCACCCCTCCACTTT. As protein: CASSKGQYNSPLHF.